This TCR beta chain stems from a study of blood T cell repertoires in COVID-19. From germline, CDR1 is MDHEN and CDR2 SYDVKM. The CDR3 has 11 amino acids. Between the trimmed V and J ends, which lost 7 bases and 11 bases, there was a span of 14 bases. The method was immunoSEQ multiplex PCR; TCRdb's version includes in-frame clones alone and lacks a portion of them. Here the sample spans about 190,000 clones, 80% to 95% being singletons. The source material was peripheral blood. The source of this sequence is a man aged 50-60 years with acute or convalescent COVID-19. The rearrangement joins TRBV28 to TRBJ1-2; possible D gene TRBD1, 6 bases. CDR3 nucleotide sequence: TGTGCCAGCAATACCGGGACATCGTACACCTTC. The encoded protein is CASNTGTSYTF.